This T cell receptor beta chain was profiled in a study of T cell responses to AZD1222 COVID-19 vaccine. Study-level results: CD4 TCRs linked to vaccination spanned spike, dominating at 160-218 and 743-854. Spike-specific TCR breadth and depth were elevated following two AZD1222 doses. Possibly, clonal diversity was underestimated; donors were largely white British and included more females.

Produced via immunoSEQ multiplex PCR; TCRdb's table is partial and in-frame only. Among 150,000 to 190,000 clones listed, 90% were seen once. Trimming cost V 1 base and J 0 bases, with 10 bases left between them. Germline CDR1 reads SGHVS; CDR2 reads FNYEAQ. The CDR3 loop spans 15 amino acids. In regard to this clone: Its cognate antigen is unknown.

The source material was peripheral blood, sampled 28 days after the second AZD1222 dose. The clonotype was recovered from an adult who received the AZD1222 COVID-19 vaccine. The chain links TRBV7-6 to TRBJ2-7, with D unresolved. CDR3 loop: CASSLEAFSSYEQYF. CDR3 sequence (DNA): TGTGCCAGCAGCTTAGAGGCTTTTAGCTCCTACGAGCAGTACTTC.